The clone carrying this T cell receptor beta chain occurred many times. This sample stems from a study of control samples from healthy donors and cancer patients. The method was immunoSEQ multiplex PCR; TCRdb's version includes in-frame clones alone and lacks a portion of them. Found here are about 84,000 clones, around 83% of them singletons; the top ten hold around 10%. This clonotype was obtained from a man between 60 and 70 years old with head and neck cancer. The sequenced material came from PBMCs.

The CDR3 sequence: CSVEGQEMAYTF. The CDR3 DNA reads TGCAGCGTTGAAGGGCAGGAAATGGCCTACACCTTC. V is TRBV29-1 and J is TRBJ1-2; D remains ambiguous. The CDR3 loop spans 12 amino acids. V was cut by 1 base and J by 10 bases, with 13 bases left in between. The germline CDR1 and CDR2 sequences are SQVTM and ANQGSEA.